The 10 T cell receptor beta chains presented below share a single source sample, sequenced in a study of cytomegalovirus exposure and HLA in healthy donors. Repertoires were generated with immunoSEQ multiplex PCR, while TCRdb's copy carries only in-frame clones and drops some. This table holds about 43,000 clones, roughly nine tenths found once. The source material was PBMCs. The source is a man younger than 30 in good health and CMV-seronegative.

The chain carries TRBV18 and TRBJ2-5; 8 bases line up with TRBD2. CDR1 and CDR2 from the germline V gene are KGHSH and LQKENI. V lost 1 base to trimming and J lost 0 bases; unmatched junction nucleotides: 4. There are 16 residues in the CDR3. Here the CDR3 reads CASSPRGGRYQETQYF. As DNA, the CDR3 is TGTGCCAGCTCACCACGCGGCGGGAGGTACCAAGAGACCCAGTACTTC.

This clone was observed a handful of times. V usage is TRBV18 and J usage is TRBJ1-1; D not resolved. Trimming stripped 3 bases from V and 1 base from J, with 3 bases between. The CDR3 consists of 12 residues. Germline CDR1 is KGHSH and CDR2 is LQKENI. CDR3 in amino acids: CASSPANTEAFF. The CDR3, as DNA: TGTGCCAGCTCACCGGCGAACACTGAAGCTTTCTTT.

The chain uses TRBV6-1 and TRBJ1-1; D unclear. The CDR3 is 12 amino acids. The germline V and J ends were trimmed by 6 bases and 5 bases, with 10 bases remaining between them. Germline V CDR1 and CDR2: MNHNS, SASEGT. The CDR3: CASSAGQTEAFF. Here the CDR3 DNA reads TGTGCCAGCAGCGCTGGGCAGACTGAAGCTTTCTTT.

The chain has TRBV5-4 and TRBJ2-5, with 7 bases matching TRBD1. The V and J ends lost 5 bases and 3 bases, in that order; junction bases with no gene match: 4. This CDR3 is 13 amino acids long. CDR1 and CDR2 (germline): SGHNT, YYREEE (reference sequence). The CDR3: CASRAGTEETQYF. CDR3 DNA sequence: TGTGCCAGCAGGGCCGGGACAGAAGAGACCCAGTACTTC.

This chain joins TRBV29-1 and TRBJ2-5, with TRBD2 identical over 8 bases. This CDR3 is 14 amino acids long. Germline V gene sequence: CDR1 SQVTM, CDR2 ANQGSEA. The V segment lost 2 bases and the J segment 2 bases; nucleotides outside the gene matches: 4. This chain's CDR3 is CSVESGGDQETQYF. For the CDR3, the DNA is TGCAGCGTTGAAAGCGGGGGAGATCAAGAGACCCAGTACTTC.

The chain is built from TRBV7-3 and TRBJ2-1; TRBD2 matches 11 bases. V dropped 4 bases and J dropped 0; count of bases not matched to a gene: 14. Germline CDR1 is SGHTA and CDR2 is FQGTGA. This CDR3 has 20 amino acids. The DNA of the CDR3 is TGTGCCAGCAGCTCGATCGGGACTAGCGGACCGAGGAGCTCCTACAATGAGCAGTTCTTC. It is translated as CASSSIGTSGPRSSYNEQFF.

This clone has a single count. The chain employs TRBV29-1 and TRBJ2-7; 8 bases line up with TRBD1. The CDR3 length is 14 residues. After removal of 4 bases from V and 0 bases from J, the junction contained 5 bases not matched to a gene. From germline, CDR1 is SQVTM and CDR2 ANQGSEA. The CDR3 coding sequence is TGCAGCGTTGGACAGGGGTCGAGCTCCTACGAGCAGTACTTC. Its protein is CSVGQGSSSYEQYF.

The rearrangement joins TRBV13 to TRBJ1-1, with D possibly TRBD1 on 5 matching bases. Germline lookup yields CDR1 PRHDT and CDR2 FYEKMQ (reference sequence). The CDR3 totals 14 residues. Trimming removed 4 bases from V and 1 base from J, with 10 bases in between. The CDR3 is CASSYYRRNTEAFF. The CDR3, as DNA: TGTGCCAGCAGCTACTACAGGAGGAACACTGAAGCTTTCTTT.

The chain links TRBV5-1 to TRBJ2-7, with TRBD2 matching 14 bases. The CDR3 loop spans 15 amino acids. Unmatched junction bases numbered 4, after V lost 1 base and J lost 7 bases. The germline V gene has CDR1 SGHRS and CDR2 YFSETQ. The CDR3 DNA sequence: TGCGCCAGCAGCTTGAGGGGACTAGCGGGAGATGAGCAGTACTTC. It encodes CASSLRGLAGDEQYF.

The V call is TRBV6-6, the J call TRBJ1-1, with 9 bases that match TRBD1. Germline V gene data show CDR1 as MNHNY and CDR2 as SVGAGI (reference sequence). J gave up 1 base and V 6 bases, and 3 bases lay outside the gene matches. The CDR3 spans 14 residues. CDR3: CASRKGQGNTEAFF. In DNA, the CDR3 is TGTGCCAGCAGAAAGGGACAGGGGAACACTGAAGCTTTCTTT.